The 14 T cell receptor beta chains presented below share a single source sample, sequenced in a study of blood T cell repertoires in COVID-19. Profiling relied on immunoSEQ multiplex PCR, and the TCRdb table lists in-frame clones only, not all of them. The profile shows some 47,000 clones, 65% to 90% of them singletons. The sequenced material came from peripheral blood. These receptors were taken from a woman older than 75 with acute or convalescent COVID-19.

The genes are TRBV13 and TRBJ1-3, with TRBD1 matching 7 bases. In germline, CDR1 is PRHDT, CDR2 FYEKMQ (reference sequence). The CDR3 covers 17 residues. V lost 5 bases, J lost 0 bases, and 10 bases stayed unmatched. For the CDR3, the DNA is TGTGCCAGCAGCCGGGACAGTACCTACCACTCTGGAAACACCATATATTTT. Translating it yields CASSRDSTYHSGNTIYF. Variable domain in full (rest from reference TRBV13 and TRBJ1-3): AAGVIQSPRHLIKEKRETATLKCYPIPRHDTVYWYQQGPGQDPQFLISFYEKMQSDKGSIPDRFSAQQFSDYHSELNMSSLELGDSALYFCASSRDSTYHSGNTIYFGEGSWLTVV.

The chain joins TRBV7-2 to TRBJ1-1, with 7 bases fitting TRBD1. The CDR3 has 14 residues. Germline V lookup: CDR1 SGHTA, CDR2 FQGNSA. Trimming at V came to 5 bases and at J to 5 bases, leaving 8 bases not matched to a gene. The CDR3 loop reads CASSRGQGRTEAFF. CDR3 nucleotide sequence: TGTGCCAGCAGCAGGGGGCAGGGGAGAACTGAAGCTTTCTTT.

This clone was recorded once. This rearrangement joins TRBV2 to TRBJ1-2; D not resolved. The germline V gene encodes CDR1 SNHLY and CDR2 FYNNEI. This CDR3 is built from 13 residues. V was cut by 2 bases and J by 12 bases, with 16 bases left in between. The CDR3 is CASSEYRESPNTF. CDR3 nucleotides: TGTGCCAGCAGTGAATATCGGGAGAGCCCAAACACCTTC.

The chain combines TRBV6-5 with TRBJ1-3; D uncertain. V was shortened by 2 bases and J by 0 bases, with 8 bases between the two germline ends. The CDR3 contains 15 residues. Per the germline V gene, CDR1 is MNHEY and CDR2 is SVGAGI. CDR3 DNA sequence: TGTGCCAGCAGTTACACAGTGACCTCTGGAAACACCATATATTTT. Its protein is CASSYTVTSGNTIYF.

The chain uses TRBV19 and TRBJ2-3; possible D gene TRBD1, 6 bases. V shed 7 bases and J shed 4 bases, with 15 bases lying between them. Germline V gene lookup returns CDR1 LNHDA and CDR2 SQIVND (reference sequence). This CDR3 is 14 amino acids long. In DNA, the CDR3 is TGTGCCAGTACCACAGGGAAAGGGCCAGATACGCAGTATTTT. Protein: CASTTGKGPDTQYF.

Many counts were recorded for this clone. V and J are TRBV6-2 or TRBV6-3 and TRBJ1-5; D is possibly TRBD1 (6 bases). The CDR3 is 15 amino acids. The V gene's germline CDR1 is MNHEY and CDR2 SVGEGT. With 2 bases removed from V and 7 bases from J, the gap between germline ends came to 15 bases. The CDR3 loop reads CASSYAAGEGQPQHF. As DNA, the CDR3 is TGTGCCAGCAGTTACGCGGCAGGGGAGGGACAGCCCCAGCATTTT.

The chain combines TRBV30 with TRBJ2-7; 9 bases map to TRBD1. The CDR3 runs to 13 residues. Germline lookup yields CDR1 GTSNPN and CDR2 SVGIG (reference sequence). J gave up 5 bases and V 5 bases, and 7 bases lay outside the gene matches. The CDR3 coding sequence is TGTGCCTGGGCGAGACAGGGGGTGGACGAGCAGTACTTC. This codes for CAWARQGVDEQYF.

V usage is TRBV30 and J usage is TRBJ1-2, with 7 bases lining up with TRBD1. Trimming removed 5 bases from V and 4 bases from J; junction bases left unmatched: 7. From germline, CDR1 is GTSNPN and CDR2 SVGIG (reference sequence). The length of the CDR3 is 13 residues. CDR3 DNA: TGTGCCTGGGACCCGAACAGGGGCTATGGCTACACCTTC. Its translation: CAWDPNRGYGYTF.

The V call is TRBV19, the J call TRBJ1-5; 8 bases map to TRBD1. Germline V lookup: CDR1 LNHDA, CDR2 SQIVND (reference sequence). V shed 5 bases, J shed 7 bases, and the junction held 4 bases outside the gene matches. The CDR3 has 13 residues. CDR3 amino acids: CASSLDREQPQHF. In nucleotides, the CDR3 is TGTGCCAGTAGTCTGGACAGGGAACAGCCCCAGCATTTT.

The rearrangement links TRBV13 to TRBJ2-6; tentative D call: TRBD1 (7 bases). The ends were cut back, 3 bases at V and 6 bases at J, with 15 bases in the middle. Germline V gene sequence: CDR1 PRHDT, CDR2 FYEKMQ (reference sequence). This CDR3 has 16 residues. The chain's CDR3 is CASSFGGGPAANVLTF. The DNA for the CDR3 is TGTGCCAGCAGCTTCGGAGGGGGCCCGGCGGCCAACGTCCTGACTTTC.

This sequence joins TRBV14 and TRBJ2-2, with D unresolved. Trimming pared 4 bases from V and 6 bases from J, leaving 6 bases between. CDR3 length: 12 residues. Looked up from germline, CDR1 is SGHDN and CDR2 is FVKESK. The CDR3 loop is CASSRDSGELFF. CDR3 coding DNA: TGTGCCAGCAGCCGAGACTCCGGGGAGCTGTTTTTT.

CDR3 bases: TGTGCCAGCAGTGTCGCGCGGACAGTTGCCCTCTCCTACGAGCAGTACTTC. Translating it yields CASSVARTVALSYEQYF. The chain carries TRBV6-1 and TRBJ2-7, with D maybe TRBD1 (6 bases). This CDR3 is built from 17 residues. With 4 bases removed from V and 0 bases from J, the gap between germline ends came to 19 bases. Germline CDR1 reads MNHNS; CDR2 reads SASEGT.

This chain links TRBV5-1 with TRBJ2-3, with 14 bases aligning to TRBD2. CDR1 is SGHRS and CDR2 is YFSETQ in the germline V gene. CDR3 length: 16 residues. V shed 4 bases, J shed 3 bases, and the junction held 4 bases outside the gene matches. CDR3 residues: CASSPRTSGRTDTQYF. The DNA for the CDR3 is TGCGCCAGCAGCCCCCGGACTAGCGGGAGGACAGATACGCAGTATTTT.

The genes are TRBV3-1 (or the pseudogene TRBV3-2) and TRBJ1-5; D remains ambiguous. The CDR3 is 17 amino acids. V lost 0 bases to trimming and J lost 1 base, with 13 bases between them. From germline, CDR1 is LGHDT and CDR2 YNNKEL (reference sequence). DNA of the CDR3: TGTGCCAGCAGCCAAGACCCTCTTGGGAGGAGCAATCAGCCCCAGCATTTT. It is translated as CASSQDPLGRSNQPQHF.